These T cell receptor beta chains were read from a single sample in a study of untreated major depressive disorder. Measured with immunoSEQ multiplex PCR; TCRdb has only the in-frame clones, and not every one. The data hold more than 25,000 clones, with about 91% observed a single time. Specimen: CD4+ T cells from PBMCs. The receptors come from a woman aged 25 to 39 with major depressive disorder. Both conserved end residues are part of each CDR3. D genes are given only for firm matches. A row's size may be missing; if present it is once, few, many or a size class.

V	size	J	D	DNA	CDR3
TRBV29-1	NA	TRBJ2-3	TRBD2	TGCAGCGTTGAAAATTACCGAGGCCTAGCGGGTGGAGATACGCAGTATTTT	CSVENYRGLAGGDTQYF
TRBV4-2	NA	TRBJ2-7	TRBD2	TGTGCCAGCAGCCAAGATATGAGCGGGAGGGCCTACGAGCAGTACTTC	CASSQDMSGRAYEQYF
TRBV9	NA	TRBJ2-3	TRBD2	TGTGCCAGTGGGACTAGTTTCCCAGATACGCAGTATTTT	CASGTSFPDTQYF
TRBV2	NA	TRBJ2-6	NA	TGTGCCAACCGACAGGCCATCTCTGGGGCCAACGTCCTGACTTTC	CANRQAISGANVLTF
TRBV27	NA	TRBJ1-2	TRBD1	TGTGCCAGCAGTGACAGGGGAGTTGGCTACACCTTC	CASSDRGVGYTF
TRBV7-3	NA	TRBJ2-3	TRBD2	TGTGCCAGCAGCCCCATCCCTAGCGGGGGGAGCACAGATACGCAGTATTTT	CASSPIPSGGSTDTQYF
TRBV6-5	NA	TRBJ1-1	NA	TGTGCCAGCAGTTACCAGGGGATGGGAGTTGGTGAAGCTTTCTTT	CASSYQGMGVGEAFF
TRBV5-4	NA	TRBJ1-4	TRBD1	TGTGCCAGCAGCTTGGACAGGGGTGCTGAAAAACTGTTTTTT	CASSLDRGAEKLFF
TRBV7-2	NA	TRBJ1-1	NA	TGTGCCAGCAGCTACCTAACAGGGACCACTGAAGCTTTCTTT	CASSYLTGTTEAFF
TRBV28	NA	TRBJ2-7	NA	TGTGCCAGCAGTCTGTCGGGGCGGGACTACGAGCAGTACTTC	CASSLSGRDYEQYF
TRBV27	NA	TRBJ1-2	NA	TGTGCCAGCAGTTTCGACCGATCTTATAACTATGGCTACACCTTC	CASSFDRSYNYGYTF
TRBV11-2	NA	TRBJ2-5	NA	TGTGCCAGCAGCTTAGGTCAGGGGCGAGAGACCCAGTACTTC	CASSLGQGRETQYF
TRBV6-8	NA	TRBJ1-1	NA	TGTGCCAGCCCCCGGAGGAGGCGGTCTGAAGCTTTCTTT	CASPRRRRSEAFF
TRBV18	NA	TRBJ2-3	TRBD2	TGTGCCAGCTCACCACGCCCTAGCGGGAGGTCCCGCGGTACGCAGTATTTT	CASSPRPSGRSRGTQYF
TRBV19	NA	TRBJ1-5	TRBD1	TGTGCCAGTAGTTCACAGGGGGGAGACAATCAGCCCCAGCATTTT	CASSSQGGDNQPQHF
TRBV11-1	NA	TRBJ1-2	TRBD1	TGTGCCAGCAGCTCGGGACAGGCGGGCTATGGCTACACCTTC	CASSSGQAGYGYTF
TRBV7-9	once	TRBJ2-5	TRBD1	TGTGCCAGCGGACGAGGGGGCGCGGAGACCCAGTACTTC	CASGRGGAETQYF
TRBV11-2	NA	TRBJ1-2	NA	TGTGCCAGCAGCACAATTCGGCGGGGGAGGAACAACTATGGCTACACCTTC	CASSTIRRGRNNYGYTF
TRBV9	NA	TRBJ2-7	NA	TGTGCCAGCAGCGTCGGCGACTCCTACGAGCAGTACTTC	CASSVGDSYEQYF
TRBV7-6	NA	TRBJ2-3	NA	TGTGCCAGCAGCTTAGCCTATGGGGTGAGGAACACAGATACGCAGTATTTT	CASSLAYGVRNTDTQYF
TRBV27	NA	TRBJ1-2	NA	TGTGCCAGCAGTTTATACCCATCCACCGGGGGGCGGGACTATGGCTACACCTTC	CASSLYPSTGGRDYGYTF
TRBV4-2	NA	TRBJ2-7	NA	TGTGCCAGCAGCCAAGGTCTTGCGGGATCCCCTCTCTACGAGCAGTACTTC	CASSQGLAGSPLYEQYF
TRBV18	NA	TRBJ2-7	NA	TGTGCCAGCTCACCCCAGTCGAGAGTAGTCGAGCAGTACTTC	CASSPQSRVVEQYF
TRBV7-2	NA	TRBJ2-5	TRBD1	TGTGCCAGCAGCTTAGTCTGGACAGGTGGGGAGACCCAGTACTTC	CASSLVWTGGETQYF
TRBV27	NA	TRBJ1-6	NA	TGTGCCAGCAGTTGGACAGCTGTCATTGGACCCCTCCACTTT	CASSWTAVIGPLHF
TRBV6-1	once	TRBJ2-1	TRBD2	TGTGCCAGCAGTCTAGCGGGGAGCAATGAGCAGTTCTTC	CASSLAGSNEQFF
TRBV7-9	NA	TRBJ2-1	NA	TGTGCCAGCAGCTTTTTGGGGGCCTCAAATGAGCAGTTCTTC	CASSFLGASNEQFF
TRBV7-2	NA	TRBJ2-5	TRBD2	TGTGCCAGCAGCGTCTCTAGCGGGGGGGAGACCCAGTACTTC	CASSVSSGGETQYF
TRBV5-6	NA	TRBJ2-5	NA	TGTGCCAGCAGCTCCTTATGGCACCAAGTAAACCAAGAGACCCAGTACTTC	CASSSLWHQVNQETQYF
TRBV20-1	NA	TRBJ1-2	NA	TGCAGTGCTAGACGGACAGATGGCTACACCTTC	CSARRTDGYTF
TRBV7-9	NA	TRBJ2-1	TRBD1	TGTGCCAGCAGCCCACCCCTAAGGGACAGAACATACAATGAGCAGTTCTTC	CASSPPLRDRTYNEQFF
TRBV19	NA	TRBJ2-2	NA	TGTGCCAGTACCTCGACTGGGCGGACCCCCGGGGAGCTGTTTTTT	CASTSTGRTPGELFF
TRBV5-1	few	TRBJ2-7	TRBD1	TGCGCCAGCAGCTTGGCTGGGACAGGGGACTCCTACGAGCAGTACTTC	CASSLAGTGDSYEQYF
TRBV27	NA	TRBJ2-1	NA	TGTGCCAGCAGGACCGTCAAAGGGCCCCTATTTTATCAGCAGTTCTTC	CASRTVKGPLFYQQFF
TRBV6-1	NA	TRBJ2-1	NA	TGTGCCAGCAGACCCGGACTATCAACCAATGAGCAGTTCTTC	CASRPGLSTNEQFF
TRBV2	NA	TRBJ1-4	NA	TGTGCCAGCGGGGCTCACCCTAATGAAAAACTGTTTTTT	CASGAHPNEKLFF
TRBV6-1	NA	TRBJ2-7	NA	TGTGCCAGCAGTGAATTGGGCATCTACGAGCAGTACTTC	CASSELGIYEQYF
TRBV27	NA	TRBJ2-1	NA	TGTGCCAGCAGTTTTTCCCGGGGAAGCTCCTACAATGAGCAGTTCTTC	CASSFSRGSSYNEQFF
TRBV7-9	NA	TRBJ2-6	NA	TGTGCCAGCAGCCACGTCGTCTCTGGGGCCAACGTCCTGACTTTC	CASSHVVSGANVLTF
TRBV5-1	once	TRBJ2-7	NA	TGCGCCAGCAGCTCGCGGGGTTTGGGTGGGTCGGATTACGAGCAGTACTTC	CASSSRGLGGSDYEQYF
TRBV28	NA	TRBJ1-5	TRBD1	TGTGCCAGCAGTACAAGACAGGGCGTTCTTTCTAATGGCAATCAGCCCCAGCATTTT	CASSTRQGVLSNGNQPQHF
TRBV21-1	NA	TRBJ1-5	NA	TGTGCCAGCAGCCCTTACAAGGGGCAGGGGGACAATCAGCCCCAGCATTTT	CASSPYKGQGDNQPQHF
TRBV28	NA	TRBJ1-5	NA	TGTGCCAGCAGTCTCCCAGGGTTGGGGCAGCCCCAGCATTTT	CASSLPGLGQPQHF
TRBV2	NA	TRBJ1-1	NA	TGTGCCAGCAGTGGACTGGGGGGTACTGAAGCTTTCTTT	CASSGLGGTEAFF
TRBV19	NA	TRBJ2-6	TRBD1	TGTGCCAGTATCACAGGGGGCGAGCCTGGGGCCAACGTCCTGACTTTC	CASITGGEPGANVLTF
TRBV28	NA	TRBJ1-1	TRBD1	TGTGCCAGCAGGGTATGGACAGGGACCCTTATTAACACTGAAGCTTTCTTT	CASRVWTGTLINTEAFF
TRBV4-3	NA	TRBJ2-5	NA	TGCGCCAGCAGTCAAGGCCGGGCCCAAGAGACCCAGTACTTC	CASSQGRAQETQYF
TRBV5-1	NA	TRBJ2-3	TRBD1	TGCGCCAGCAGCGGAGGGTGGGGGACAGGGTCCATAGATACGCAGTATTTT	CASSGGWGTGSIDTQYF
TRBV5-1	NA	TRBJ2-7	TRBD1	TGCGCCAGCAGCTTGAGGGGACAGGGGGCCCCTGACTACGAGCAGTACTTC	CASSLRGQGAPDYEQYF
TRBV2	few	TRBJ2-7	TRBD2	TGTGCCAGCAGTGAATGGGAGGGCCGATCCTACGAGCAGTACTTC	CASSEWEGRSYEQYF
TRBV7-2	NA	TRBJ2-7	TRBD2	TGTGCCAGCAGCTTCCAGACTAGCGGGGACGAGCAGTACTTC	CASSFQTSGDEQYF